The rows below give T cell receptor beta chains drawn from one sample of a study of CD4 T cells in relation to SARS-CoV-2 and coronaviruses. Generated by immunoSEQ multiplex PCR, the TCRdb table keeps only in-frame clones and is missing some. The data hold 20,000 or so clones, with more than 70% observed a single time. The antigens of these receptors remain unknown. Sequenced: CD4+ T cells from PBMCs, cultured in vitro. These receptors came from a human donor in good health. Both conserved end residues are part of each CDR3. Fields, in order: clone size, J gene, V gene, D gene, CDR3 DNA, CDR3 protein. A D gene is named only where the DNA matches it firmly. Clone size is not always given. Where it is, it says once, few, many or a class for expanded clones.

- TRBJ2-7 TRBV28 - TGTGCCAGCAGTTGGGCTAGCGAACCCTACGAGCAGTACTTC CASSWASEPYEQYF
few TRBJ1-5 TRBV7-9 - TGTGCCAGCAGCAACGGACAGAATCAGCCCCAGCATTTT CASSNGQNQPQHF
- TRBJ1-4 TRBV10-3 - TGTGCCATCAGTGAGTCTCTACAACAGGGACTGTTTTTT CAISESLQQGLFF
once TRBJ2-7 TRBV19 - TGTGCCAGTAGTTCACAGGGGACTGCCTACGAGCAGTACTTC CASSSQGTAYEQYF
- TRBJ2-3 TRBV15 - TGTGCCACCAGCAGAGATCGTCTAACTAGCACAGATACGCAGTATTTT CATSRDRLTSTDTQYF
- TRBJ2-1 TRBV5-4 TRBD1 TGTGCCAGCAGCGCCCGGGACAGGGGATTGGGAAATGAGCAGTTCTTC CASSARDRGLGNEQFF
- TRBJ2-3 TRBV2 TRBD2 TGTGCCAGCAGTGAAGCGGTCGGGCTAGCGGGAGGGCCTGGCACAGATACGCAGTATTTT CASSEAVGLAGGPGTDTQYF
- TRBJ2-5 TRBV15 - TGTGCCACCAGCAGGCCTCCCCAAGAGACCCAGTACTTC CATSRPPQETQYF
- TRBJ2-5 TRBV24-1 TRBD2 TGTGCCACCAACGACGGGAGGGGGGAGACCCAGTACTTC CATNDGRGETQYF
- TRBJ2-3 TRBV3-1/TRBV3-2 - TGTGCCAGCAGCCAGCGGGCTGCAGATACGCAGTATTTT CASSQRAADTQYF
- TRBJ2-5 TRBV7-8 - TGTGCCAGCAGCTTCCGAGGGGGCCAAGAGACCCAGTACTTC CASSFRGGQETQYF
- TRBJ2-7 TRBV27 TRBD2 TGTGCCAGCAGTTTGACCCGGCGGGGGGCCCAATGGGAGCAGTACTTC CASSLTRRGAQWEQYF
- TRBJ2-3 TRBV19 TRBD2 TGTGCCAGTAGGCCCCCCGAGGGAAAGCGGGAGATGGATACGCAGTATTTT CASRPPEGKREMDTQYF
- TRBJ2-7 TRBV6-6 - TGTGCCAGCAGCCCCGGGACATCCTCCTACGAGCAGTACTTC CASSPGTSSYEQYF
- TRBJ2-5 TRBV3-1/TRBV3-2 - TGTGCCAGCAGCCCGCTGGGGCTGGAGACCCAGTACTTC CASSPLGLETQYF
- TRBJ2-2 TRBV7-9 TRBD1 TGTGCCAGCTCACCAACGCCGGGACAGGGTTTAACCGGGGAGCTGTTTTTT CASSPTPGQGLTGELFF
- TRBJ2-1 TRBV7-9 - TGTGCCAGCAGCTCTCGGGAGCTAGGGGCCAATGAGCAGTTCTTC CASSSRELGANEQFF
- TRBJ2-7 TRBV7-2 TRBD2 TGTGCCAGCAGCCCAAGGGGGGGCGGGAGGGTCTACGAGCAGTACTTC CASSPRGGGRVYEQYF
few TRBJ2-2 TRBV9 - TGTGCCAGCAGCGTATGGGACTCCCTCAGGGGCGGGGAGCTGTTTTTT CASSVWDSLRGGELFF
- TRBJ1-1 TRBV27 - TGTGCCAGCAGTCACCCGAACCGGGGCGGTGAAGCTTTCTTT CASSHPNRGGEAFF
- TRBJ2-3 TRBV5-4 - TGTGCCAGCAGCTTGGCCGGGGGACTCTTCACAGATACGCAGTATTTT CASSLAGGLFTDTQYF
once TRBJ2-5 TRBV29-1 TRBD1 TGCAGCGTTGAATCCAGGGCAGGGGGAAAGACCCAGTACTTC CSVESRAGGKTQYF
- TRBJ1-5 TRBV7-9 - TGTGCCAGCAGCTTAGGCAGGGGTCGCAATCAGCCCCAGCATTTT CASSLGRGRNQPQHF
once TRBJ2-1 TRBV9 TRBD2 TGTGCCAGCAGCACGGGGACTAGCGGGGCCTTTAACAATGAGCAGTTCTTC CASSTGTSGAFNNEQFF
- TRBJ2-7 TRBV11-2 - TGTGCCAGCAGCCGCGGTGCCTACGAGCAGTACTTC CASSRGAYEQYF
- TRBJ2-1 TRBV15 TRBD1 TGTGCCACCAGCAGAGCCCCGCCGGGACAGGGCCTTTACAATGAGCAGTTCTTC CATSRAPPGQGLYNEQFF
- TRBJ2-2 TRBV9 TRBD2 TGTGCCAGCAGCCCCCAAGCGGGAGTGGCTCCCGGGGAGCTGTTTTTT CASSPQAGVAPGELFF
- TRBJ1-2 TRBV7-3 - TGTGCCAGCAGCCCCACCACGGGGTTCCTAGGTGGCTACACCTTC CASSPTTGFLGGYTF
- TRBJ1-1 TRBV10-1 - TGCGCCAGCAGTGAGGCCGGGGGCACGGCTGAAGCTTTCTTT CASSEAGGTAEAFF
- TRBJ1-4 TRBV29-1 TRBD1 TGCAGCGTGGCCGGACAGGAGGCTGGTAATGAAAAACTGTTTTTT CSVAGQEAGNEKLFF
once TRBJ2-6 TRBV19 - TGTGCCAGTAGTATCTATGGGGCTGGGGCCAACGTCCTGACTTTC CASSIYGAGANVLTF
- TRBJ2-7 TRBV6-5 TRBD1 TGTGCCAGCAGTATCTCGGGACAGAGCTACGAGCAGTACTTC CASSISGQSYEQYF
once TRBJ2-3 TRBV5-1 - TGCGCCAGCAGCTTGGCCGCCCAACGGGTTTCTACGCAGTATTTT CASSLAAQRVSTQYF
- TRBJ2-1 TRBV3-1/TRBV3-2 - TGTGCCAGCAGCCAAGGTTTTGGGAATGAGCAGTTCTTC CASSQGFGNEQFF
- TRBJ1-1 TRBV9 - TGTGCCAGCAGCGTAGGCGTGGGTACTGAAGCTTTCTTT CASSVGVGTEAFF
- TRBJ2-1 TRBV10-3 - TGTGCTCAAGGAGGGGCAGGGTACTCCTACAATGAGCAGTTCTTC CAQGGAGYSYNEQFF
- TRBJ1-4 TRBV5-1 - TGCGCCAGCAGCTTGGCCGCCGTGCAGGGAGCTAATGAAAAACTGTTTTTT CASSLAAVQGANEKLFF
- TRBJ1-2 TRBV12-3/TRBV12-4 - TGTGCCAGCAGTTTGTTGGAGAGCTATGGCTACACCTTC CASSLLESYGYTF
- TRBJ1-5 TRBV5-6 TRBD1 TGTGCCAGCAGCTCGGAAGGGGACAGGGGGCGTTTCGGGAATCAGCCCCAGCATTTT CASSSEGDRGRFGNQPQHF
- TRBJ1-2 TRBV4-2 TRBD1 TGTGCCAGCAGCACTCCACAGGGGGACTATGGCTACACCTTC CASSTPQGDYGYTF
few TRBJ1-1 TRBV3-1/TRBV3-2 - TGTGCCAGCAGCCAATTTGCCAGGTCAAACGAAGCTTTCTTT CASSQFARSNEAFF
- TRBJ2-1 TRBV19 TRBD1 TGTGCCAGTAGTAAGGGACAGGGGGCCCCGGGGAGCTCCTACAATGAGCAGTTCTTC CASSKGQGAPGSSYNEQFF
- TRBJ2-5 TRBV19 - TGTGCCAGTAGTACCCTGGGCTCCGCCCAGTACTTC CASSTLGSAQYF
- TRBJ1-6 TRBV5-1 TRBD1 TGCGCCAGCAGCTTACAGGGGGGAGATAATTCACCCCTCCACTTT CASSLQGGDNSPLHF
- TRBJ2-1 TRBV5-1 - TGCGCCAGCAGCTTGGACTGGATCTACAATGAGCAGTTCTTC CASSLDWIYNEQFF
- TRBJ2-7 TRBV29-1 - TGCAGCGTTGTTACAGCGACATCCTACGAGCAGTACTTC CSVVTATSYEQYF
- TRBJ1-4 TRBV20-1 TRBD1 TGCAGTGCTAGTAGGGGGCCCCAAGGAAATGAAAAACTGTTTTTT CSASRGPQGNEKLFF
- TRBJ2-1 TRBV3-1/TRBV3-2 TRBD1 TGTGCCAGCAGCCAAGACGCAGGGGGTAGCCCTGAGCAGTTCTTC CASSQDAGGSPEQFF
- TRBJ2-2 TRBV7-3 TRBD2 TGTGCCAGCAGCTTAAGGGCTAGCGGAAACACCGGGGAGCTGTTTTTT CASSLRASGNTGELFF
- TRBJ2-3 TRBV11-2 - TGTGCCAGCAGCGCTCTTGCAGATACGCAGTATTTT CASSALADTQYF
- TRBJ1-5 TRBV5-1 - TGCGCCAGCAGCAGAGGGACGGGACGGGATCAGCCCCAGCATTTT CASSRGTGRDQPQHF
- TRBJ2-5 TRBV24-1 - TGTGCCACCAGCCGTTCGCGGGGACAAGAGACCCAGTACTTC CATSRSRGQETQYF